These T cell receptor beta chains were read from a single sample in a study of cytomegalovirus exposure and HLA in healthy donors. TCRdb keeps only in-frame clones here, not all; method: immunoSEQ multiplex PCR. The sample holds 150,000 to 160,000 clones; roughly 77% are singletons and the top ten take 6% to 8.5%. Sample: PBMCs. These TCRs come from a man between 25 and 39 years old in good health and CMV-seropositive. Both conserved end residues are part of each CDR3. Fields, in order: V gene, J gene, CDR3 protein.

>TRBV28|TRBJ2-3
CASSPGLAGSDTQYF
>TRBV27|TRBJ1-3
CASSTSGLAGNTIYF
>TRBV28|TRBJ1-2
CASSPGQNYGYTF
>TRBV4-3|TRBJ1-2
CASSQEVRGQGDYGYTF
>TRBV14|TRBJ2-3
CASSQGLAGHHDTQYF
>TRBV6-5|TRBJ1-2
CASGTGVGGYTF
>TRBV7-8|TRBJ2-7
CASEDRGGYEQYF
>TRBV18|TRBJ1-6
CASSPSIREVNSPLHF
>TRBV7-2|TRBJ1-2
CASSPYFDGYTF
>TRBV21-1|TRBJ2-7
CASSSTSGESYEQYF
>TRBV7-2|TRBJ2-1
CASSLGSGGALFEQFF